A single sample gave rise to the 5 T cell receptor beta chains below, sequenced in a study of CD8 T cells in Susac syndrome. Reverse transcription of roughly 0.5 to 1 ug RNA was carried out with random hexamers. A single record per CDR3 protein comes from TCRdb applying MiXCR to the immunoSEQ multiplex PCR reads. There are about 84,000 distinct CDR3 sequences in the sample; over 85% occur only once, and over 0.25% lies in the top ten. Sequencing was performed on CD8+ T cells from PBMCs. The receptor source for this set is a human donor in good health.

This clonotype was recorded only once. The genes are TRBV7-6 and TRBJ1-1; TRBD1 aligns across 12 bases. Germline loops: CDR1 SGHVS, CDR2 FNYEAQ. The CDR3 loop spans 15 amino acids. V was pared by 3 bases and J by 5 bases, with 4 bases of the junction left unmatched. CDR3 loop: CASSFGTGGKTEAFF. The CDR3 region has the DNA TGTGCCAGCAGCTTCGGGACAGGGGGCAAAACTGAAGCTTTCTTT.

The V call is TRBV7-9, the J call TRBJ2-2; no clear D gene. The CDR3 is made up of 13 amino acids. V gave up 7 bases and J gave up 3 bases, with 9 bases separating them. The germline V gene has CDR1 SEHNR and CDR2 FQNEAQ (reference sequence). The CDR3 sequence is CASTPWYTGELFF. In DNA form, the CDR3 reads TGTGCCAGCACCCCGTGGTACACCGGGGAGCTGTTTTTT.

V is TRBV7-8 and J is TRBJ1-6; no reliable D call. The CDR3 runs 15 residues. Germline CDR1 and CDR2: SGHVS and FQNEAQ. Between the trimmed V and J ends, which lost 1 base and 8 bases, there was a span of 12 bases. The CDR3 sequence: CASSLVLEHDSPLHF. The CDR3 bases are TGTGCCAGCAGCTTAGTACTTGAGCATGATTCACCCCTCCACTTT.

The table lists this clonotype with a few counts. The chain employs TRBV5-4 and TRBJ2-5; a possible D gene is TRBD1 (5 bases). Germline lookup yields CDR1 SGHNT and CDR2 YYREEE (reference sequence). Trimming shortened V by 4 bases and J by 5 bases, and 15 bases separated the two germline ends. The CDR3 extends over 14 amino acids. The CDR3 region is CASSQRTGRETQYF. The CDR3 DNA is TGTGCCAGCAGCCAACGAACAGGTCGGGAGACCCAGTACTTC.

The rearrangement links TRBV4-2 to TRBJ1-1; D is perhaps TRBD1 (6 bases). Looked up from germline, CDR1 is LGHNA and CDR2 is YNFKEQ. Between the trimmed V and J ends, which lost 0 bases and 0 bases, there was a span of 11 bases. This CDR3 is 16 amino acids long. This CDR3 reads CASSQDPGDLNTEAFF. CDR3 sequence (DNA): TGTGCCAGCAGCCAAGATCCAGGGGACCTGAACACTGAAGCTTTCTTT.